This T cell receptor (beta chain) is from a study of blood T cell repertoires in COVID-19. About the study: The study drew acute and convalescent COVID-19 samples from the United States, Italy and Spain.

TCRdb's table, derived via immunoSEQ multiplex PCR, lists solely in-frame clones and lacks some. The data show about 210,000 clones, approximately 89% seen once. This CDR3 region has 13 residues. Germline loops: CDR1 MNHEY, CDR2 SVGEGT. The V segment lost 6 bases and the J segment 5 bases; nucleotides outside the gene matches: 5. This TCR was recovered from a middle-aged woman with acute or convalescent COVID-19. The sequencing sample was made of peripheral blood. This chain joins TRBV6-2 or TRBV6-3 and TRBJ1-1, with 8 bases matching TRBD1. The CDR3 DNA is TGTGCCAGCAGCAGGGGGCCGGGAACTGAAGCTTTCTTT. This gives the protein CASSRGPGTEAFF.